This T cell receptor beta chain was captured by sequencing in a study of CD8+ T cells in alopecia areata (dated by TCRdb to about 2018). For the wider study: The treated patients took part in an open-label pilot trial in which moderate-to-severe alopecia areata was treated with oral tofacitinib at 5 to 10 mg twice daily. Tofacitinib was administered for 6 to 18 months, and 6 months of follow-up off drug were then conducted to assess delayed response and recurrence. In treated patients, disease severity was measured using the SALT score, which gives the percentage of scalp surface area affected. High-throughput TCRbeta sequencing was used to examine T cell clonal expansion in alopecia areata in both the C3H/HeJ mouse model and human patients. On the human side, TCRbeta sequencing was run on scalp tissue and on sorted CD4+ and CD8+ peripheral blood T cells from healthy controls and from alopecia areata patients with either patchy or totalis/universalis disease. Biopsies were taken from tofacitinib-treated patients at baseline and again at 4 and 24 weeks into treatment, and several of those patients also had a later scalp biopsy. Clonality in the scalp was compared among normal scalp (n=4), patchy alopecia areata scalp (n=8), and alopecia totalis/universalis scalp (n=8). RNA came from the PAXgene miRNA kit for fixed scalp, the miRNeasy kit for PBMCs, and the RNeasy kit for mouse skin. immunoSEQ multiplex PCR using 35 Vbeta forward primers and 13 Jbeta reverse primers was used to amplify TCRbeta CDR3 regions. Results and caveats for the whole study, not just this receptor: Shared TCR sequences between patients were less evident than in mice, which may be partly attributable to HLA diversity in the patient population. Higher clonality and more expanded CD8+ clones were observed in lesional scalp than in normal scalp, particularly in alopecia totalis/universalis, a finding suggestive of antigenic drive. Resident alphabeta T cells in normal human skin are also sequenced, complicating scalp TCR repertoire analysis, unlike mouse skin dominated by gammadelta T cells. With tofacitinib, both scalp clonality and the number of expanded CD8+ clones among the top 100 scalp clones went down significantly. Many expanded lesional clones were found to persist in scalp and blood during tofacitinib treatment, and relapse after treatment cessation may be partly explained by this persistence. Because the treated cohort was small and had only one nonresponder, larger studies are needed to examine links between baseline CD8+ expansion and response.

The CDR3 spans 16 residues, from the cysteine through the phenylalanine. The retained sequence is limited to the CDR3, 48 bases, with the frame set at the first base. The V and J ends are trimmed by 3 bases and 7 bases, leaving 19 bases between them. The germline V gene specifies SGHTA as CDR1 and FQGNSA as CDR2. The library was made by the immunoSEQ multiplex PCR assay. RNA was extracted from all samples and reverse transcribed into cDNA as template for TCR sequencing. SuperScript III was used for first-strand cDNA synthesis, primed with a 2:1 mix of oligo-dT and random hexamers. Amplification bias was assessed with a synthetic immune receptor repertoire, and residual bias was removed computationally. As for the original processing: Raw reads were preprocessed to remove errors, and CDR3 was defined by IMGT conventions from the conserved cysteine to phenylalanine. To get clonality, Shannon entropy was normalized by log2 of the number of productive unique TCRs and the result was subtracted from 1. Whether scalp clones were CD4 or CD8 was inferred by matching scalp TCRbeta sequences against CD4 and CD8 repertoires sorted from blood. TCRdb's version of the immuneACCESS table is confined to in-frame rearrangements and falls short of the full clone set. An unresolved V gene accounts for under half of the shortfall where checked; the remainder is of unknown origin. Clone size and V and J calls were adopted from that table, with D and trimming inferred from the DNA. The sample has approximately 210,000 clones on record, around two fifths of them singletons. The top ten clonotypes cover roughly 2.6% of the sample.

Details on this clone: This clone's antigen is unknown. No per-base quality is available; no much larger clone lies one base away.

This sample's treatment or condition label indicates: oral pan-JAK inhibitor, 5-10 mg twice daily. Peripheral blood and lesional scalp punch biopsies were obtained from patients with alopecia areata. After PBMCs were isolated by density centrifugation and stained for CD3, CD4 and CD8, a FACSAria was used to sort CD4+ and CD8+ T cells. Sequenced here: CD4+ T cells sorted from blood, sampled around week 36, from a patient treated with tofacitinib. The rearranged chain carries TRBV7-2 and TRBJ2-1; matching of 6 bases hints at TRBD2 as the D gene. The receptor's source is a human donor with alopecia areata. The CDR3 in this case is CASSFLAAQGENEQFF. The DNA sequence follows: TGTGCCAGCAGCTTTTTAGCGGCCCAGGGTGAAAATGAGCAGTTCTTC.